A selection of T cell receptor beta chains follows, all from one sample in a study of blood T cell repertoires in COVID-19. This table comes from immunoSEQ multiplex PCR, and its TCRdb copy is limited to in-frame clones, with some not included. The profile covers about 300,000 clones, with 80% to 90% appearing a single time and approximately 4.1% taken by the ten largest. Sequenced input: PBMCs or T cells enriched from blood (not recorded which). These receptors came from a young man who had recovered from COVID-19. The CDR3 runs from the conserved cysteine through the conserved F or W. The D gene is left open where the match is weak. Clone size is not always given. Where it is, it says once, few, many or a class for expanded clones.

>once|TRBV10-1|.|TRBJ1-1
CASSPGQPNARAFEAFF
TGCGCCAGCAGCCCGGGACAACCCAACGCGCGGGCCTTTGAAGCTTTCTTT
>.|TRBV28|.|TRBJ2-3
CASSPGGEATDTQYF
TGTGCCAGCAGTCCAGGCGGGGAGGCCACAGATACGCAGTATTTT
>.|TRBV19|.|TRBJ2-7
CASSPRGYDEQYF
TGTGCCAGTAGTCCCCGCGGGTACGACGAGCAGTACTTC
>.|TRBV28|.|TRBJ2-7
CASSLWQGGTYEQYF
TGTGCCAGCAGTTTATGGCAGGGGGGCACCTACGAGCAGTACTTC
>.|TRBV28|TRBD1|TRBJ1-4
CASSGGGTGDEKLFF
TGTGCCAGCAGTGGCGGTGGGACAGGGGATGAAAAACTGTTTTTT
>few|TRBV27|.|TRBJ1-1
CASSSRENTEAFF
TGTGCCAGCAGTTCCAGGGAAAACACTGAAGCTTTCTTT
>.|TRBV7-6|TRBD1|TRBJ1-2
CASSFGTGGTRGYTF
TGTGCCAGCAGCTTTGGGACAGGGGGTACTCGTGGCTACACCTTC
>.|TRBV27|.|TRBJ2-7
CASSFLGYEQYF
TGTGCCAGCAGTTTTCTAGGTTACGAGCAGTACTTC
>.|TRBV3-1/TRBV3-2|TRBD2|TRBJ2-3
CASSQDGLAGARDTQYF
TGTGCCAGCAGCCAAGATGGACTAGCGGGAGCAAGAGATACGCAGTATTTT
>few|TRBV5-1|TRBD2|TRBJ2-1
CASSPPTSGEVTYNEQFF
TGCGCCAGCAGCCCTCCGACTAGCGGGGAGGTGACCTACAATGAGCAGTTCTTC
>.|TRBV28|.|TRBJ1-1
CASSGTWREAFF
TGTGCCAGCAGTGGGACATGGAGGGAAGCTTTCTTT
>.|TRBV29-1|TRBD1|TRBJ1-2
CSVETGTGGGYTF
TGCAGCGTGGAAACCGGGACAGGGGGTGGCTACACCTTC
>.|TRBV18|TRBD1|TRBJ2-7
CASSPAGQGYEQYF
TGTGCCAGCTCACCTGCGGGACAGGGCTACGAGCAGTACTTC
>.|TRBV11-2|.|TRBJ2-2
CASSPTTAGELFF
TGTGCCAGCAGCCCGACTACGGCCGGGGAGCTGTTTTTT
>once|TRBV28|.|TRBJ1-2
CASRRTDNGYTF
TGTGCCAGCAGGCGGACAGATAATGGCTACACCTTC
>.|TRBV29-1|.|TRBJ2-7
CSVGAAIYEQYF
TGCAGCGTTGGTGCGGCAATCTACGAGCAGTACTTC
>.|TRBV18|.|TRBJ2-2
CASSRSTGNTGELFF
TGTGCCAGCTCACGATCCACGGGGAACACCGGGGAGCTGTTTTTT
>.|TRBV30|TRBD2|TRBJ2-1
CAWNSGSMNEQFF
TGTGCCTGGAATAGCGGGAGTATGAATGAGCAGTTCTTC
>.|TRBV27|.|TRBJ1-1
CASSLSNAVNTEAFF
TGTGCCAGCAGTTTATCGAACGCGGTGAACACTGAAGCTTTCTTT
>.|TRBV6-2/TRBV6-3|.|TRBJ1-2
CASSLGLGAYGYTF
TGTGCCAGCAGTCTGGGACTCGGAGCCTATGGCTACACCTTC
>.|TRBV7-9|TRBD2|TRBJ2-3
CASSPTSGGAGGTDTQYF
TGTGCCAGCAGCCCAACTAGCGGGGGGGCCGGCGGCACAGATACGCAATATTTT
>.|TRBV18|.|TRBJ2-5
CASSPPLGAQETQYF
TGTGCCAGCTCACCACCCCTAGGGGCTCAAGAGACCCAGTACTTC
>.|TRBV4-1|.|TRBJ1-1
CASRGGNTEAFF
TGCGCCAGCAGAGGGGGGAACACTGAAGCTTTCTTT
>once|TRBV18|TRBD2|TRBJ2-5
CASSPRYLPSGGDEETQYF
TGTGCCAGCTCACCACGTTATCTTCCCAGCGGGGGGGACGAGGAGACCCAGTACTTC
>.|TRBV2|TRBD1|TRBJ2-7
CATTSQDRSYEQYF
TGTGCCACCACAAGTCAGGACAGGTCCTACGAGCAGTACTTC
>.|TRBV9|TRBD1|TRBJ1-2
CASSVGTGTYGYTF
TGTGCCAGCAGCGTGGGGACAGGGACCTATGGCTACACCTTC
>.|TRBV5-4|TRBD1|TRBJ1-1
CASSLKPQGARGTEAFF
TGTGCCAGCAGCTTGAAACCGCAGGGGGCCCGCGGGACTGAAGCTTTCTTT
>once|TRBV11-1|TRBD1|TRBJ2-7
CASSADRDEQYF
TGTGCCAGCAGCGCGGACAGGGACGAGCAGTACTTC
>.|TRBV27|TRBD1|TRBJ1-1
CASRSTGLNTEAFF
TGTGCCAGCAGATCGACAGGGCTGAACACTGAAGCTTTCTTT
>.|TRBV6-5|.|TRBJ2-5
CASRDSALKQETQYF
TGTGCCAGCAGGGATAGCGCGTTAAAGCAAGAGACCCAGTACTTC
>.|TRBV6-4|TRBD1|TRBJ2-6
CASSVGQGAHPGANVLTF
TGTGCCAGCAGTGTCGGACAGGGGGCGCACCCCGGGGCCAACGTCCTGACTTTC
>few|TRBV6-5|TRBD2|TRBJ2-7
CASRYSGRGTYEQYF
TGTGCCAGCAGATATAGCGGGAGGGGGACCTACGAGCAGTACTTC
>.|TRBV5-4|TRBD1|TRBJ2-5
CASSLRGQGRETQYF
TGTGCCAGCAGCTTGAGGGGACAGGGGAGGGAGACCCAGTACTTC
>.|TRBV10-2|.|TRBJ1-2
CASSETGKYGYTF
TGCGCCAGCAGTGAAACAGGGAAGTATGGCTACACCTTC
>once|TRBV6-4|TRBD2|TRBJ2-1
CASSAGLVGNEQFF
TGTGCCAGCAGCGCGGGACTAGTGGGCAATGAGCAGTTCTTC
>.|TRBV7-8|.|TRBJ1-3
CASSFLTANSGNTIYF
TGTGCCAGCAGCTTCCTGACAGCCAACTCTGGAAACACCATATATTTT
>.|TRBV13|TRBD2|TRBJ2-2
CASSSYTTSGGLEGELFF
TGTGCCAGCAGCTCCTACACCACAAGCGGGGGCCTCGAGGGGGAGCTGTTTTTT
>.|TRBV5-1|.|TRBJ2-4
CASSLRGEAKNIQYF
TGCGCCAGCAGCTTGAGGGGCGAGGCCAAAAACATTCAGTACTTC